This TCR beta chain was found in a study of OX40 agonist ivuxolimab in advanced cancers. Study context: The eligibility criteria allowed prior anti-PD-1, anti-PD-L1 or anti-CTLA-4 therapy, and around 40% had some. General study findings and limits: Average numbers of expanded clones were greater in CD8+ T cells than in CD4+.

Note on this clone: Its antigen is still unknown. Other nucleotide sequences in the sample specify the same CDR3.

This CDR3 comprises 14 residues. V was clipped by 0 bases and J by 2 bases, with 9 bases between them. Germline-derived CDR1 and CDR2 are SGHNT and YYREEE (reference sequence). TCRdb keeps only in-frame clones here, not all; method: immunoSEQ multiplex PCR. The table includes around 84,000 clones, approximately 90% detected once. The specimen comprised CD4+ or CD8+ T cells sorted from blood, sampled in a trial of the OX40 agonist ivuxolimab. This clonotype was obtained from an adult with an advanced solid tumor such as melanoma, head and neck, liver or kidney cancer. The J gene is TRBJ2-7, the V gene TRBV5-4; D call uncertain. The CDR3 bases are TGTGCCAGCAGCTTGGATTCCGGGCCCTACGAGCAGTACTTC. It yields the protein CASSLDSGPYEQYF.